The T cell receptor beta chain under discussion was sequenced for a study of cytomegalovirus exposure and HLA in healthy donors. Findings and caveats of the study: Most TCR sequences were seen very rarely across donors, but some public TCRs occurred in many.

The V segment lost 3 bases and the J segment 4 bases; nucleotides outside the gene matches: 3. The CDR3 totals 14 residues. Germline CDR1 reads SGHRS; CDR2 reads YFSETQ. Of note for this clone: Antigen unknown.

Primers: 60 Vbeta forward and 13 Jbeta reverse. TCRdb's table, derived via immunoSEQ multiplex PCR, lists solely in-frame clones and lacks some. The sample includes around 100,000 clones, around 73% of them seen just once. Sequenced material: PBMCs. This TCR derives from a man in his forties in good health and CMV-seronegative. The V and J genes are TRBV5-1 and TRBJ1-4; 7 bases match TRBD1. CDR3 in DNA: TGCGCCAGCAGCTCGACAGGGTTTAATGAAAAACTGTTTTTT. Translated: CASSSTGFNEKLFF.